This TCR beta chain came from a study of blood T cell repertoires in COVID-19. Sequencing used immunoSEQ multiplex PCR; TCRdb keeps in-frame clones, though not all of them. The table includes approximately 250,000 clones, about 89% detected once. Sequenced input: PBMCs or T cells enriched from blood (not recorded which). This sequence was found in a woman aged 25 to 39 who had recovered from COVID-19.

The chain's CDR3 is CASKPSGGGIQETQYF. DNA for the CDR3: TGTGCCAGCAAACCGAGCGGGGGAGGGATCCAAGAGACCCAGTACTTC. The chain is built from TRBV7-9 and TRBJ2-5; 8 bases are shared with TRBD2. Looked up from germline, CDR1 is SEHNR and CDR2 is FQNEAQ (reference sequence). This CDR3 comprises 16 residues. J was trimmed by 1 base and V by 7 bases; bases with no gene match: 11.